The present T cell receptor (beta chain) was sequenced within a study of T cell repertoires in cytomegalovirus infection. Study at large: Based on public TCR beta signatures, there were indications of CMV infection and of a matching HLA type.

The CDR3 has 14 residues. In germline, CDR1 is SGHTA, CDR2 FQGNSA. J lost 6 bases, V lost 3 bases, and 3 bases had no gene match. Within the sample, this clonotype is medium-sized (0.01 to 0.1%). The target antigen is unknown. Using its own MiXCR run on the reads, TCRdb lists one record per CDR3 protein. This table has 200,000 to 300,000 distinct CDR3 sequences, over 8% appearing once. Study results and limitations: HLA-C-restricted CMV clonotypes gave the most frequent clonotype in two of eight donors. Accumulated public TCR beta family frequency recognized individuals carrying CMV together with the relevant HLA.

This sequence was found in a human donor in good health (CMV status not recorded). Some clones in this sample may be carry-over from other donors' samples. This chain links TRBV7-2 with TRBJ2-3, with TRBD2 matching 10 bases. Sequencing was carried out using PBMCs. This CDR3 reads CASSLGLAFDTQYF. As DNA, the CDR3 is TGTGCCAGCAGCTTGGGACTAGCGTTCGATACGCAGTATTTT.